This T cell receptor beta chain was obtained from a study of cytomegalovirus exposure and HLA in healthy donors. At the level of the study: Previous work identified some 120 million unique TCR beta sequences from about 200 million T cells.

It was with 60 Vbeta and 13 Jbeta primers that the PCR ran. Sequenced by immunoSEQ multiplex PCR; TCRdb stores in-frame clones only, minus some. The sample lists about 60,000 clones, 70% to 90% seen once, with around 1.5% in the top ten. Concerning this clone: What it binds is not known.

General study points: Upon later analysis, HLA-associated TCR beta chains proved more clonally expanded than other, equally common chains. CMV serostatus stood as the only immune exposure information on hand. Sequencing had likely introduced a cluster of highly shared sequence variants as an artifact.

The sample comprised PBMCs. This receptor was obtained from a man younger than 35 in good health and CMV-seronegative.

This CDR3 reads CASSLGVQTEQFF. Written as DNA, the CDR3 is TGTGCCAGCAGCTTAGGTGTGCAAACAGAGCAGTTCTTC. The chain recombines TRBV7-8 with TRBJ2-1; no definite D call. Germline V CDR1 and CDR2: SGHVS, FQNEAQ. This CDR3 spans 13 amino acids. V shed 1 base and J shed 10 bases, with 11 bases lying between them.